This passage covers 11 T cell receptor beta chains from one sample sequenced in a study of T cell responses to AZD1222 COVID-19 vaccine. Profiling relied on immunoSEQ multiplex PCR, and the TCRdb table lists in-frame clones only, not all of them. The repertoire holds approximately 200,000 clones, with around nine tenths as singletons. This sample comprised peripheral blood, obtained on day 0 of AZD1222 vaccination. The receptors come from an adult in good health.

Here the CDR3 reads CASSAGRFSYEQYF. CDR3 DNA: TGCGCCAGCAGCGCAGGCAGGTTCTCCTACGAGCAGTACTTC. The gene calls are TRBV5-1 and TRBJ2-7; D unresolved. Germline V gene lookup returns CDR1 SGHRS and CDR2 YFSETQ. With 4 bases removed from V and 0 bases from J, the gap between germline ends came to 11 bases. This CDR3 has 14 residues.

This clone was counted a few times. This sequence joins TRBV9 and TRBJ2-2; TRBD1 matches at 9 bases. V dropped 0 bases and J dropped 5; count of bases not matched to a gene: 5. The germline CDR1 and CDR2 sequences are SGDLS and YYNGEE. The CDR3 contains 16 residues. CDR3 protein: CASSVGDREVTGELFF. DNA of the CDR3: TGTGCCAGCAGCGTAGGGGACAGGGAGGTGACCGGGGAGCTGTTTTTT. Supplemented by reference TRBV9 and TRBJ2-2, the full variable domain reads DSGVTQTPKHLITATGQRVTLRCSPRSGDLSVYWYQQSLDQGLQFLIQYYNGEERAKGNILERFSAQQFPDLHSELNLSSLELGDSALYFCASSVGDREVTGELFFGEGSRLTVL.

The chain employs TRBV11-2 and TRBJ2-5; D perhaps matches TRBD1 (6 bases). Germline loops: CDR1 SGHAT, CDR2 FQNNGV. This CDR3 is 14 amino acids long. V dropped 3 bases and J dropped 4 bases, with 12 bases sitting between them. The CDR3 region is CASSFQTGGETQYF. The CDR3 coding sequence is TGTGCCAGCAGCTTTCAGACAGGTGGAGAGACCCAGTACTTC.

The CDR3 nucleotides read TGCAGTGCTGTCCGGAACACTGAAGCTTTCTTT. Protein sequence: CSAVRNTEAFF. The chain employs TRBV20-1 and TRBJ1-1, with D hard to call. The CDR3 sequence is 11 residues long. CDR1 is DFQATT and CDR2 is SNEGSKA in the germline V gene (reference sequence). The germline V and J ends were trimmed by 5 bases and 1 base, with 5 bases remaining between them.

The chain carries TRBV24-1 and TRBJ2-3; 11 nucleotides match TRBD2. The V and J ends lost 3 bases and 5 bases, in that order; junction bases with no gene match: 6. In germline, CDR1 is KGHDR, CDR2 SFDVKD. The CDR3 loop spans 16 amino acids. For the CDR3, the DNA is TGTGCCACCAGTGATCCAACTAGCGGGGGTGGAGATACGCAGTATTTT. Translating it yields CATSDPTSGGGDTQYF.

The V and J genes are TRBV2 and TRBJ1-3; D remains ambiguous. V lost 7 bases and J 0 bases, leaving 13 bases between the germline ends. Germline lookup yields CDR1 SNHLY and CDR2 FYNNEI. The CDR3 consists of 15 residues. The CDR3 loop reads CASKHRADSGNTIYF. As DNA, the CDR3 is TGTGCCAGCAAGCATCGGGCGGACTCTGGAAACACCATATATTTT.

The rearrangement links TRBV9 to TRBJ1-2; 9 nucleotides agree with TRBD1. This CDR3 has 15 residues. Per germline, CDR1 SGDLS and CDR2 YYNGEE. Losses at the gene ends were 3 bases for V and 4 bases for J; bases not matched to a gene: 7. CDR3 coding DNA: TGTGCCAGCAGCGCGTCGGGACAGGGAGTCTATGGCTACACCTTC. Its protein product is CASSASGQGVYGYTF.

V and J are TRBV19 and TRBJ1-5, with D maybe TRBD1 (5 bases). CDR1 is LNHDA and CDR2 is SQIVND in the germline V gene (reference sequence). Trimming removed 5 bases from V and 11 bases from J, with 16 bases in between. This CDR3 has 13 residues. CDR3 coding DNA: TGTGCCAGTAGTGCCCCCGAGGGGAGGACCCAGCATTTT. The encoded protein is CASSAPEGRTQHF.

The V and J genes are TRBV5-1 and TRBJ1-6, with unresolved D. The V end was cut by 2 bases, the J end by 7 bases, with 13 bases between. CDR1 and CDR2 (germline): SGHRS, YFSETQ. The CDR3 totals 15 residues. CDR3 bases: TGCGCCAGCAGCTTAGGCGGGAGTGGAAATTCACCCCTCCACTTT. Protein product: CASSLGGSGNSPLHF.

This chain uses TRBV2 with TRBJ2-5; D is undetermined. Germline values: CDR1 SNHLY, CDR2 FYNNEI. The CDR3 consists of 11 residues. Trimming cost V 4 bases and J 1 base, with 1 base left between them. CDR3 sequence reads: CASSVQETQYF. CDR3 in DNA: TGTGCCAGCAGTGTCCAAGAGACCCAGTACTTC.

V usage is TRBV28 and J usage is TRBJ1-2; weak D call: TRBD1 (6 bases). CDR1 and CDR2 (germline): MDHEN, SYDVKM. V shed 9 bases and J shed 3 bases, with 20 bases lying between them. CDR3 length: 15 residues. The CDR3 DNA reads as TGTGCCAGTCAGACCAGGACAGACCTATACTATGGCTACACCTTC. It codes for CASQTRTDLYYGYTF.